A selection of T cell receptor beta chains follows, all from one sample in a study of T cell clonotyping in hematopoietic cell transplantation. Profiling relied on immunoSEQ multiplex PCR, and the TCRdb table lists in-frame clones only, not all of them. The table lists some 5,100 clones, approximately 80% of them singletons. Sequencing was performed on peripheral blood mononuclear cells, taken 30 days after allogeneic stem cell transplant. The receptors stem from a male patient in his sixties who had an allogeneic stem cell transplant from an unrelated donor, so the T cells may come from the graft donor. Some clones in this sample may be carry-over from other donors' samples. Each CDR3 is given without its conserved first and last residue. The order of the fields is J gene, V gene, clone size, CDR3 protein. Only part of the rows carry a size: once, few, many, or a class if the clone is expanded.

j_gene: TRBJ1-1
v_gene: TRBV23-1
abundance: -
CDR3aa: ASSQTTDPNTEAF

j_gene: TRBJ2-7
v_gene: TRBV6-1
abundance: -
CDR3aa: ATVGTGLYEQY

j_gene: TRBJ1-2
v_gene: TRBV5-4
abundance: -
CDR3aa: ASSQGGAGGFYGYT

j_gene: TRBJ1-1
v_gene: TRBV5-1
abundance: -
CDR3aa: ASSHAGDTEAF

j_gene: TRBJ1-5
v_gene: TRBV19
abundance: -
CDR3aa: ASSIAGNQPQH

j_gene: TRBJ2-3
v_gene: TRBV5-1
abundance: -
CDR3aa: ASRGGTDTQY

j_gene: TRBJ2-7
v_gene: TRBV5-1
abundance: -
CDR3aa: ASSLFNSGGPSYEQY

j_gene: TRBJ1-1
v_gene: TRBV4-3
abundance: -
CDR3aa: ASSQERDRGTEAF

j_gene: TRBJ1-4
v_gene: TRBV6-1
abundance: -
CDR3aa: ASGGYNEKLF

j_gene: TRBJ2-3
v_gene: TRBV5-4
abundance: once
CDR3aa: ASRPGGGTDTQY

j_gene: TRBJ2-7
v_gene: TRBV5-1
abundance: -
CDR3aa: ASSPPGQSYEQY

j_gene: TRBJ2-2
v_gene: TRBV21-1
abundance: -
CDR3aa: ASRKGRVPPTFRVDRANTGELF

j_gene: TRBJ2-2
v_gene: TRBV7-9
abundance: large
CDR3aa: ASSLNPNTGELF

j_gene: TRBJ2-4
v_gene: TRBV5-1
abundance: -
CDR3aa: ASSLPGTDLFRAKNIQY

j_gene: TRBJ2-3
v_gene: TRBV7-8
abundance: -
CDR3aa: ASSLARQVSTDTQY

j_gene: TRBJ2-5
v_gene: TRBV25-1
abundance: -
CDR3aa: ASSVLSGDQETQY

j_gene: TRBJ2-1
v_gene: TRBV7-2
abundance: -
CDR3aa: ASSQNLAGIDNEQF

j_gene: TRBJ1-2
v_gene: TRBV6-5
abundance: -
CDR3aa: ASSYGHSSNYGYT

j_gene: TRBJ1-1
v_gene: TRBV5-1
abundance: -
CDR3aa: ASSPRADTEAF

j_gene: TRBJ2-1
v_gene: TRBV7-2
abundance: few
CDR3aa: ASRAEGLQGRAYNEQF

j_gene: TRBJ2-3
v_gene: TRBV10-2
abundance: -
CDR3aa: ASSESLASGGVTDTQY

j_gene: TRBJ2-1
v_gene: TRBV19
abundance: -
CDR3aa: ASRVGGGAAYNEQF